These 19 T cell receptor beta chains originate from one sample sequenced in a study of response to subunit inactivated influenza vaccine. TCRdb reanalysed the RT-PCR reads using MiXCR and keeps one entry per CDR3 protein. The sample lists approximately 530,000 distinct CDR3 sequences; around 7.9% were seen once. Specimen: PBMCs from blood, collected 23 to 25 months after vaccination. The receptors originated from a man aged 50 to 75 who received an inactivated influenza vaccine.

This clonotype occurred a few times. The gene calls are TRBV9 and TRBJ2-1; TRBD2 aligns across 11 bases. V gave up 0 bases and J gave up 6 bases; unmatched junction bases: 8. The CDR3 covers 17 residues. Germline CDR1 reads SGDLS; CDR2 reads YYNGEE. Here the CDR3 reads CASSVGRLAGIGNEQFF. CDR3 DNA sequence: TGTGCCAGCAGCGTAGGGCGACTAGCGGGAATCGGCAATGAGCAGTTCTTC.

This clonotype was observed at least ten times. CDR3 bases: TGTGCCAGCAGTTACGCAGGGGGCTACGAGCAGTACTTC. Translating gives CASSYAGGYEQYF. The chain is built from TRBV6-6 and TRBJ2-7; 7 bases are shared with TRBD1. CDR1 and CDR2 from the germline V gene are MNHNY and SVGAGI (reference sequence). Germline trimming cut 2 bases from V and 3 bases from J; bases unmatched to any gene: 1. This CDR3 region has 13 residues.

This clonotype was counted a few times. This rearrangement joins TRBV5-1 to TRBJ2-3; D possibly corresponds to TRBD2 (5 bases). Trimming cost V 0 bases and J 2 bases, with 10 bases left between them. This CDR3 is built from 15 residues. CDR1 and CDR2 (germline): SGHRS, YFSETQ. CDR3 DNA: TGCGCCAGCAGCTTGGTTCGGGGATCCACAGATACGCAGTATTTT. Amino acids: CASSLVRGSTDTQYF.

This chain links TRBV6-1 with TRBJ2-7; the D gene is possibly TRBD1 (5 bases). Germline lookup yields CDR1 MNHNS and CDR2 SASEGT. The CDR3 loop spans 14 amino acids. Trimming cost V 4 bases and J 1 base, with 11 bases left between them. Here the CDR3 DNA reads TGTGCCAGCAGTGGTGACAGCTTATCCTACGAGCAGTACTTC. Amino acids: CASSGDSLSYEQYF.

This clonotype was counted ten times or more. The gene calls are TRBV5-1 and TRBJ2-3; 8 bases map to TRBD2. Germline CDR1 SGHRS, CDR2 YFSETQ. The CDR3 is made up of 15 amino acids. With 4 bases clipped from V and 4 bases from J, the junction kept 8 bases outside the gene matches. For the CDR3, the DNA is TGCGCCAGCAGCAAACAAGCGGGAGTGGCAGATACGCAGTATTTT. As protein: CASSKQAGVADTQYF.

The table lists this clonotype with many counts. This chain uses TRBV2 with TRBJ1-2; 12 nucleotides align to TRBD1. Germline CDR1 is SNHLY and CDR2 is FYNNEI. V shed 5 bases and J 6 bases; nucleotides not matched to a gene: 4. This CDR3 is built from 14 residues. The CDR3 sequence: CASSTGQGANGYTF. The CDR3 DNA reads as TGTGCCAGCAGTACGGGACAGGGGGCTAATGGCTACACCTTC.

The V call is TRBV7-9, the J call TRBJ1-4; 10 positions match TRBD1. CDR1 and CDR2 (germline): SEHNR, FQNEAQ (reference sequence). The V and J ends lost 5 bases and 4 bases, in that order; junction bases with no gene match: 4. The CDR3 spans 15 residues. This CDR3 reads CASSPGQGFNEKLFF. Written as DNA, the CDR3 is TGTGCCAGCAGCCCGGGACAGGGGTTTAATGAAAAACTGTTTTTT.

This clonotype was seen only a few times. The chain employs TRBV29-1 and TRBJ2-5, with 7 nucleotides matching TRBD2. From germline, CDR1 is SQVTM and CDR2 ANQGSEA. The CDR3 has 14 residues. The ends lost 5 bases at V and 0 bases at J; junction bases unmatched: 6. The CDR3 is CSVKGSGYQETQYF. DNA for the CDR3: TGCAGCGTTAAGGGTAGCGGGTACCAAGAGACCCAGTACTTC. Looking up the rest from reference TRBV29-1 and TRBJ2-5 gives the full variable domain: SAVISQKPSRDICQRGTSLTIQCQVDSQVTMMFWYRQQPGQSLTLIATANQGSEATYESGFVIDKFPISRPNLTFSTLTVSNMSPEDSSIYLCSVKGSGYQETQYFGPGTRLLVL.

This clonotype has only a few counts. The chain combines TRBV30 with TRBJ1-3, with 9 bases fitting TRBD1. Germline values: CDR1 GTSNPN, CDR2 SVGIG (reference sequence). This CDR3 spans 18 amino acids. The V gene end was trimmed by 4 bases and the J gene end by 0 bases; junction bases not matched to a gene: 13. CDR3 nucleotide sequence: TGTGCCTGGAATCGGGACAGGGTCCCACTAATCTCTGGAAACACCATATATTTT. Its translation is CAWNRDRVPLISGNTIYF.

This chain connects TRBV7-9 to TRBJ1-2, with D uncertain. The CDR3 runs 14 residues. Germline V lookup: CDR1 SEHNR, CDR2 FQNEAQ (reference sequence). The V end lost 3 bases, the J end lost 1 base, and 9 bases lay between the germline ends. CDR3 coding DNA: TGTGCCAGCAGCTTGCTGACGGATAACTATGGCTACACCTTC. As protein: CASSLLTDNYGYTF.

This clonotype was counted between two and nine times. The chain joins TRBV2 to TRBJ1-3; no definite D call. This CDR3 comprises 14 residues. The V and J ends lost 1 base and 1 base respectively, with 5 bases between them. CDR1 is SNHLY, CDR2 FYNNEI, per germline. CDR3 coding DNA: TGTGCCAGCAGTGAAGTAGGATCTGGAAACACCATATATTTT. It is translated as CASSEVGSGNTIYF.

This chain links TRBV28 with TRBJ2-2, with a weak D call TRBD1 (6 bases). The CDR3 runs 15 residues. Germline V gene sequence: CDR1 MDHEN, CDR2 SYDVKM. Trimming took 2 bases from V and 7 from J, leaving 14 bases between them. In nucleotides, the CDR3 is TGTGCCAGCAGTTTACCGGCAGGGGAGTTCGGGGAGCTGTTTTTT. As protein: CASSLPAGEFGELFF. The full variable domain, rest sourced from reference TRBV28 and TRBJ2-2, is DVKVTQSSRYLVKRTGEKVFLECVQDMDHENMFWYRQDPGLGLRLIYFSYDVKMKEKGDIPEGYSVSREKKERFSLILESASTNQTSMYLCASSLPAGEFGELFFGEGSRLTVL.

The chain recombines TRBV19 with TRBJ2-3; tentatively, D is TRBD2 (5 bases). Per germline, CDR1 LNHDA and CDR2 SQIVND (reference sequence). With 5 bases removed from V and 3 bases from J, the gap between germline ends came to 12 bases. This CDR3 comprises 14 residues. CDR3 sequence reads: CASSLLEGTDTQYF. The CDR3 nucleotides are TGTGCCAGTAGTTTACTAGAGGGAACAGATACGCAGTATTTT.

J is TRBJ2-5 and V is TRBV4-1; D is possibly TRBD1 (5 bases). Trimming shortened V by 4 bases and J by 5 bases, and 17 bases separated the two germline ends. The CDR3 sequence is 15 residues long. Germline V CDR1 and CDR2: MGHRA, YSYEKL. CDR3 DNA: TGCGCCAGCAGCCCCTGGGGCTCCTTTGACGAGACCCAGTACTTC. As protein: CASSPWGSFDETQYF.

Comment on this clonotype: The conserved closing phenylalanine or tryptophan is absent in this CDR3, likely reflecting a read error. The gene calls are TRBV20-1 and TRBJ2-7, with D perhaps TRBD1 (6 bases). Germline V lookup: CDR1 DFQATT, CDR2 SNEGSKA (reference sequence). CDR3 length equals 12 residues. V was pared by 3 bases and J by 4 bases, with 10 bases between. CDR3 in DNA: TGCAGTGCTAGCGGCAGGGGTTACGAGCAGTACTTA. Translating gives CSASGRGYEQYL.

The chain combines TRBV5-5 with TRBJ2-1, with 10 bases matching TRBD2. This CDR3 is 16 amino acids long. Germline V CDR1 and CDR2: SGHKS, YYEKEE (reference sequence). The junction had 14 bases not matched to a gene; V was cut back by 5 bases and J by 9 bases. CDR3 DNA sequence: TGTGCCAGCAGGAGGTCTACTAGCGGGACATCGGTTGAGCAGTTCTTC. It translates to CASRRSTSGTSVEQFF.

About this clonotype itself: A read error may be the cause here, since a much bigger clone is one base away. This chain uses TRBV5-1 with TRBJ2-5; TRBD2 matches 7 bases. This CDR3 has 13 amino acids. Germline V lookup: CDR1 SGHRS, CDR2 YFSETQ. The CDR3 sequence: CASSSTSQQTQYF. In DNA, the CDR3 is TGCGCCAGCAGCTCGACTAGCCAACAGACCCAGTACTTC.

Details on this clonotype: One junction end disagrees with the germline gene, perhaps due to a read error. The J gene is TRBJ2-5, the V gene TRBV4-3; 8 nucleotides align to TRBD1. This CDR3 is 14 amino acids long. The germline V gene has CDR1 LGHNA and CDR2 YSLEER. In nucleotides, the CDR3 is TGCGCCAGCTCGGACAGGGTGGGACAAGGGACCCAGTACTTC. It yields the protein CASSDRVGQGTQYF.

This clonotype has at least ten counts. This chain connects TRBV20-1 to TRBJ2-3; no definite D call. Germline values: CDR1 DFQATT, CDR2 SNEGSKA (reference sequence). Trimming stripped 0 bases from V and 2 bases from J, with 12 bases between. The CDR3 runs to 15 residues. The DNA of the CDR3 is TGCAGTGCTAGAGATATGTTACTATACACAGATACGCAGTATTTT. Its protein is CSARDMLLYTDTQYF.